The 14 T cell receptor beta chains below were found in one sample sequenced in a study of blood T cell repertoires in COVID-19. Only in-frame clones appear in the TCRdb table, and some are missing; sequencing was by immunoSEQ multiplex PCR. The table lists roughly 45,000 clones, around 90% of them singletons. The source material was peripheral blood. The receptor source for this set is a man between 60 and 75 years old with active COVID-19.

A few counts support this clone. The chain is built from TRBV4-3 and TRBJ1-1, with TRBD1 matching over 8 bases. V dropped 2 bases and J dropped 1; count of bases not matched to a gene: 3. CDR3 length: 15 amino acids. CDR1 and CDR2 (germline): LGHNA, YSLEER. The CDR3 here is CASSQRTGRNTEAFF. In nucleotides, the CDR3 is TGCGCCAGCAGCCAACGGACAGGGCGGAACACTGAAGCTTTCTTT.

The J gene is TRBJ2-1, the V gene TRBV6-2 or TRBV6-3; 14 nucleotides agree with TRBD2. J gave up 1 base and V 2 bases, and 10 bases lay outside the gene matches. CDR1 and CDR2 (germline): MNHEY, SVGEGT. The CDR3 has 20 amino acids. The CDR3 region is CASSYPQRLAGGRSYNEQFF. The CDR3 bases are TGTGCCAGCAGTTACCCACAGCGACTAGCGGGGGGGCGTTCCTACAATGAGCAGTTCTTC.

V is TRBV7-9 and J is TRBJ2-2; the D gene is possibly TRBD2 (7 bases). The CDR3 loop spans 15 amino acids. V lost 6 bases and J 5 bases, leaving 16 bases between the germline ends. Germline V gene data show CDR1 as SEHNR and CDR2 as FQNEAQ (reference sequence). CDR3 nucleotides: TGTGCCAGCAGTCTCATGGGGGGGCGAACCGGGGAGCTGTTTTTT. Its protein is CASSLMGGRTGELFF.

This clone was detected only a few times. The rearrangement uses TRBV6-6 and TRBJ1-5; D unresolved. Trimming pared 2 bases from V and 7 bases from J, leaving 12 bases between. Germline CDR1 and CDR2: MNHNY and SVGAGI (reference sequence). The CDR3 has 14 amino acids. The CDR3 DNA reads as TGTGCCAGCAGTTACCCCGGGGTTGGACAGCCCCAGCATTTT. Its protein is CASSYPGVGQPQHF.

The chain is built from TRBV6-2 or TRBV6-3 and TRBJ2-5, with D tentatively TRBD2 (6 bases). Trimming removed 2 bases at V and 5 bases at J, with 15 bases between. Germline V lookup: CDR1 MNHEY, CDR2 SVGEGT. The CDR3 loop spans 15 amino acids. Written as DNA, the CDR3 is TGTGCCAGCAGTTACGGGGGGAGTTCCGACGAGACCCAGTACTTC. It codes for CASSYGGSSDETQYF.

This clone was seen only once. This chain joins TRBV6-2 or TRBV6-3 and TRBJ1-1, with D unresolved. In germline, CDR1 is MNHEY, CDR2 SVGEGT. Between the trimmed V and J ends, which lost 2 bases and 3 bases, there was a span of 19 bases. This CDR3 has 17 amino acids. The CDR3 spells CASSYPRPGVIHTEAFF. The CDR3 coding sequence is TGTGCCAGCAGTTACCCGAGGCCCGGGGTTATACACACTGAAGCTTTCTTT.

The CDR3 sequence: CASRTGTGTEKLFF. CDR3 DNA: TGTGCCAGCAGAACCGGGACAGGGACTGAAAAACTGTTTTTT. This rearrangement joins TRBV6-5 to TRBJ1-4, with 9 bases fitting TRBD1. V dropped 6 bases and J dropped 7; count of bases not matched to a gene: 6. This CDR3 region has 14 residues. Per the germline V gene, CDR1 is MNHEY and CDR2 is SVGAGI.

The chain links TRBV19 to TRBJ1-4; TRBD1 is a possible D gene (5 bases). Germline-derived CDR1 and CDR2 are LNHDA and SQIVND (reference sequence). CDR3 size: 14 residues. Trimming cost V 3 bases and J 6 bases, with 11 bases left between them. The CDR3 sequence: CASSIMGQDEKLFF. Here the CDR3 DNA reads TGTGCCAGTAGTATCATGGGGCAGGATGAAAAACTGTTTTTT.

The genes are TRBV29-1 and TRBJ2-1; the match to TRBD2 covers 10 bases. V shed 8 bases and J 8 bases; nucleotides not matched to a gene: 9. Germline CDR1 and CDR2: SQVTM and ANQGSEA. The CDR3 totals 13 residues. The chain's CDR3 is CSSDGTSAYEQFF. CDR3 DNA sequence: TGCAGCTCTGATGGGACTAGCGCCTATGAGCAGTTCTTC.

J is TRBJ2-1 and V is TRBV7-2; 13 bases agree with TRBD2. The CDR3 sequence is 18 residues long. Germline CDR1 and CDR2: SGHTA and FQGNSA. Germline trimming cut 0 bases from V and 15 bases from J; bases unmatched to any gene: 17. The CDR3 nucleotides are TGTGCCAGCAGCTTAGCTCCCCTAAGGACTAGCGGGGGCGCCCGCTCGTTCTTC. Translating gives CASSLAPLRTSGGARSFF.

The table lists this clone with a few counts. The chain joins TRBV10-2 to TRBJ2-3; 10 nucleotides agree with TRBD2. With V trimmed by 5 bases and J by 5 bases, 10 bases remained unmatched. In germline, CDR1 is WSHSY, CDR2 SAAADI. This CDR3 is 16 amino acids long. The CDR3 DNA reads TGCGCCAGCAGTTCGACTAGCGGGTGGGAGATAGATACGCAGTATTTT. Residues: CASSSTSGWEIDTQYF.

In its sample, this clone was seen once. V is TRBV12-3 or TRBV12-4 and J is TRBJ1-1; D remains ambiguous. This CDR3 is built from 11 residues. Trimming removed 6 bases at V and 7 bases at J, with 9 bases between. The CDR3 DNA reads as TGTGCCAGCAGGCCAGAGGGTGAAGCTTTCTTT. Protein sequence: CASRPEGEAFF.

The genes are TRBV20-1 and TRBJ1-3, with TRBD1 as a possible D gene (6 bases). Trimming removed 3 bases at V and 0 bases at J, with 9 bases between. The CDR3 runs 14 residues. Germline V CDR1 and CDR2: DFQATT, SNEGSKA (reference sequence). The CDR3 region is CSASRQASGNTIYF. The CDR3 DNA sequence: TGCAGTGCTAGTAGACAGGCCTCTGGAAACACCATATATTTT.

The chain recombines TRBV28 with TRBJ2-7, with 7 bases aligning to TRBD1. CDR1 and CDR2 (germline): MDHEN, SYDVKM. CDR3 length equals 15 residues. Trimming at V came to 6 bases and at J to 2 bases, leaving 10 bases not matched to a gene. In nucleotides, the CDR3 is TGTGCCAGCAGCCCGACAGGGTTAGGGGCCTACGAGCAGTACTTC. It yields the protein CASSPTGLGAYEQYF.